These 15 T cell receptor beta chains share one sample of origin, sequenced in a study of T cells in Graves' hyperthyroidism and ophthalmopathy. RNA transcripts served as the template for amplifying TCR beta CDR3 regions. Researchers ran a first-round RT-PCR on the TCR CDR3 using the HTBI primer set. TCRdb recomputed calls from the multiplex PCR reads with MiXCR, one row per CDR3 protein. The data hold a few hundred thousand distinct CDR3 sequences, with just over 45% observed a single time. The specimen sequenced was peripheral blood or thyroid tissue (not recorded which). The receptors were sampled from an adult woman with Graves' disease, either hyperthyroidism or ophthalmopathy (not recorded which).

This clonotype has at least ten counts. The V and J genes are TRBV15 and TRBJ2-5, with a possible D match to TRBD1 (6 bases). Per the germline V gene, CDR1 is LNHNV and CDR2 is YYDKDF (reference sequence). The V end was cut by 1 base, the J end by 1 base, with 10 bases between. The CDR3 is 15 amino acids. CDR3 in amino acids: CATSRGGTLQETQYF. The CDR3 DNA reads TGTGCCACCAGCAGAGGGGGGACACTCCAAGAGACCCAGTACTTC.

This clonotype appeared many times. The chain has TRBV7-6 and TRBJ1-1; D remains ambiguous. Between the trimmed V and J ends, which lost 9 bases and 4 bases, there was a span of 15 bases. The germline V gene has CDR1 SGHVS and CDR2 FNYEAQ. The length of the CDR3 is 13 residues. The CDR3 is CASADEGGTEAFF. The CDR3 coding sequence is TGTGCCAGTGCAGACGAGGGCGGCACTGAAGCTTTCTTT.

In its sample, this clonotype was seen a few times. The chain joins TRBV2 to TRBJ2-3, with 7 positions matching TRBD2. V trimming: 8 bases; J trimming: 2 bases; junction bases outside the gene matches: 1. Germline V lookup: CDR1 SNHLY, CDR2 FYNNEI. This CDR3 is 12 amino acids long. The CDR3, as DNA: TGTGCCAGCGCGGGGGACACAGATACGCAGTATTTT. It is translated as CASAGDTDTQYF.

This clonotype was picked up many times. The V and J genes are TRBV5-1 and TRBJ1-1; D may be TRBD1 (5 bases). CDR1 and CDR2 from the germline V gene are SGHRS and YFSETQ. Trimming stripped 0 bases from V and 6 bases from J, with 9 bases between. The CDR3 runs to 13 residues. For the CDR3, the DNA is TGCGCCAGCAGCTTGGATGTAGGGGCTGAAGCTTTCTTT. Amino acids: CASSLDVGAEAFF.

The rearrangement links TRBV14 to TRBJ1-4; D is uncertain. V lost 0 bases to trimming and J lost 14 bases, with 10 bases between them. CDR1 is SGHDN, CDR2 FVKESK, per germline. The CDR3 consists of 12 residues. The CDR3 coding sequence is TGTGCCAGCAGCCAAGATAGCGAGGGCCTGTTTTTT. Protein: CASSQDSEGLFF.

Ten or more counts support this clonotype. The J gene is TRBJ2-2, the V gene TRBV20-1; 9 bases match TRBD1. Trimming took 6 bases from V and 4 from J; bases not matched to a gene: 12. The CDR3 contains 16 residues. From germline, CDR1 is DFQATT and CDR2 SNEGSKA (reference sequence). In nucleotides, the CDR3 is TGCAGTGCCTTCTCTACAGGGGGCGCGGGCACCGGGGAGCTGTTTTTT. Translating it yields CSAFSTGGAGTGELFF.

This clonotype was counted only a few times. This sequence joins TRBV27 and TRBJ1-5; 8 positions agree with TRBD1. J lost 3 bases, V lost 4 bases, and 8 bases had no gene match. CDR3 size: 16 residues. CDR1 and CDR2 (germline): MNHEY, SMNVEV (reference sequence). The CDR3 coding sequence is TGTGCCAGCAGTTCCAACTCCAGGGGGCTCAATCAGCCCCAGCATTTT. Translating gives CASSSNSRGLNQPQHF.

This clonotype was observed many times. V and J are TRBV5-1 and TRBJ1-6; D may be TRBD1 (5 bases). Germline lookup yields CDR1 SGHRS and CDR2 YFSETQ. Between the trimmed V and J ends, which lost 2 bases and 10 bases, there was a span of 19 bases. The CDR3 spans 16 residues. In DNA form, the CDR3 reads TGCGCCAGCAGCTTCCTGACAGACACGGGGGGGTCACCCCTCCACTTT. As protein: CASSFLTDTGGSPLHF.

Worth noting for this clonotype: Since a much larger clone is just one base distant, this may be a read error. This chain's CDR3 is CAGTFWGSDGYTF. The CDR3 DNA sequence: TGTGCCGGCACTTTTTGGGGTTCAGATGGCTACACCTTC. The chain uses TRBV6-5 and TRBJ1-2; no firm D call. V shed 11 bases and J shed 6 bases, with 19 bases lying between them. The CDR3 sequence is 13 residues long. Looked up from germline, CDR1 is MNHEY and CDR2 is SVGAGI.

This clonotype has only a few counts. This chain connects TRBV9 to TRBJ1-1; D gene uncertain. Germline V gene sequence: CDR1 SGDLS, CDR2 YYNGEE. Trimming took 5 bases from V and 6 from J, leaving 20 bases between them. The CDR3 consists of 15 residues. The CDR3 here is CASSSGAGIVAEAFF. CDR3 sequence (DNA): TGTGCCAGCAGTTCCGGAGCGGGAATAGTGGCTGAAGCTTTCTTT.

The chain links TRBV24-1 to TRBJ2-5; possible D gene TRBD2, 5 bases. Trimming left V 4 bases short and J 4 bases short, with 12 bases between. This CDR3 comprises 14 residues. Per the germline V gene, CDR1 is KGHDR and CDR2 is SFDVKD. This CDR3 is CATSDPTGVETQYF. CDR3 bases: TGTGCCACCAGTGACCCTACCGGGGTAGAGACCCAGTACTTC.

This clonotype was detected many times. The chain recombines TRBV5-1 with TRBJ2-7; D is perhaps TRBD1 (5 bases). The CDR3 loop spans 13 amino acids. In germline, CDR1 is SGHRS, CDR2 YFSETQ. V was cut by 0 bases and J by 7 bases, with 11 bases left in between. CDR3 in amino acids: CASSLARAGEQYF. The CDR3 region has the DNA TGCGCCAGCAGCTTGGCCAGGGCTGGGGAGCAGTACTTC.

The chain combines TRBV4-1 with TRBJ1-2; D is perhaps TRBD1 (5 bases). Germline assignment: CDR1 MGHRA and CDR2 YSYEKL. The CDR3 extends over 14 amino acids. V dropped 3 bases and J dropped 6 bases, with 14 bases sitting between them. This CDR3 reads CASSQVRGGNGYTF. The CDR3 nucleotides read TGCGCCAGCAGCCAGGTGAGGGGAGGAAATGGCTACACCTTC.

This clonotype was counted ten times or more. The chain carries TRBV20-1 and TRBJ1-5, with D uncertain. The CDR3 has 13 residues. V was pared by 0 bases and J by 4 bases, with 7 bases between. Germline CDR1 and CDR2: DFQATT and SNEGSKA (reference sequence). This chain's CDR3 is CSARDPRNQPQHF. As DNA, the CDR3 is TGCAGTGCTAGAGATCCCCGGAATCAGCCCCAGCATTTT.

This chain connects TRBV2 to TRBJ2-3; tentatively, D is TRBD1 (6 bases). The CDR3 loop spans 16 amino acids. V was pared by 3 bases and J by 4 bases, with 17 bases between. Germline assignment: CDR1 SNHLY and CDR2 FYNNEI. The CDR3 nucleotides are TGTGCCAGCAGTGACTACAGGGAAGGGGTCGCAGATACGCAGTATTTT. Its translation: CASSDYREGVADTQYF.